This T cell receptor beta chain was identified during a study of T cells after yellow fever vaccination. Overall study: SMART-Seq v4 Ultra Low Input prepared libraries from low-cell fractions.

This clonotype showed up many times. A single record per CDR3 protein comes from TCRdb applying MiXCR to the 5' RACE reads. The data contain about 170,000 distinct CDR3 sequences, roughly 9.6% of them seen just once; the ten biggest clones take up roughly a third. Germline loops: CDR1 DFQATT, CDR2 SNEGSKA (reference sequence). Trimming removed 3 bases from V and 3 bases from J; junction bases left unmatched: 20. The CDR3 spans 19 residues. This clonotype originated in a man aged 18-30 years who received the YFV17D yellow fever vaccine. The specimen comprised CD8+ T cells sorted from PBMCs, sampled 15 days after the yellow fever booster vaccination. This chain connects TRBV20-1 to TRBJ1-3, with 7 bases identical to TRBD1. The CDR3 DNA reads as TGCAGTGCTAGGGCTTGGGGAGGGGGCGGTAGAATAGATGGAAACACCATATATTTT. Amino acids: CSARAWGGGGRIDGNTIYF.